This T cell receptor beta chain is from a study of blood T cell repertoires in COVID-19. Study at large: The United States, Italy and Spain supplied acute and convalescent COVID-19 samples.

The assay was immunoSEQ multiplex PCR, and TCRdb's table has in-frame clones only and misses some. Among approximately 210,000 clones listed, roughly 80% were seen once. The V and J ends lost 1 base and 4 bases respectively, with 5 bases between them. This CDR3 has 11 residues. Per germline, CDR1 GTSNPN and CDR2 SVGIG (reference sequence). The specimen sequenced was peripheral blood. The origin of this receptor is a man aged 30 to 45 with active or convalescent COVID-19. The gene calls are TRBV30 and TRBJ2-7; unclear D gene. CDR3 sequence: CAWSGRYEQYF. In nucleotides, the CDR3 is TGTGCCTGGAGTGGCAGATACGAGCAGTACTTC.